The present entry profiles one TCR beta chain with its context. The antigen remains unidentified. This sample was included in a study of shared clonotypes between healthy human individuals. Study results and caveats: Donor scarcity curtailed the genetic and exposure-history diversity represented herein.

Some clones are missing from TCRdb's copy, which holds only in-frame ones; the method was immunoSEQ multiplex PCR. Of 1.5 million to 2.5 million clones listed, around 96% are singletons. Positively selected for CCR7, the CD45RO-negative cells used as naive CD8 cells excluded terminally differentiated effector memory CD45RA+ cells. Sequencing was done on a sample of naive CD8+ T cells sorted from blood. The sequence was obtained from a man between 18 and 35 years old in good health.

The CDR3 reads CASSPQGARAGNEQFF. The DNA for the CDR3 is TGTGCCAGCAGCCCCCAGGGTGCCAGGGCAGGCAATGAGCAGTTCTTC. The chain links TRBV11-2 to TRBJ2-1; possible D gene TRBD1, 5 bases. CDR1 is SGHAT and CDR2 is FQNNGV in the germline V gene. Trimming shortened V by 5 bases and J by 6 bases, and 20 bases separated the two germline ends. This CDR3 is built from 16 residues.